These T cell receptor beta chains were read from a single sample in a study of CD8 T cells in Susac syndrome. TCRdb passed the immunoSEQ multiplex PCR reads through MiXCR, listing each CDR3 protein once. The table has some 200,000 distinct CDR3 sequences, 90% to 95% seen once. Sequencing was performed on CD4+ T cells from PBMCs. These receptors all stem from a human donor with multiple sclerosis. CDR3s include the opening cysteine and the closing phenylalanine or tryptophan. D genes are given only for firm matches. Clone size, where shown, is once, few, many, or a class for clones that have expanded.

clone size: .; V gene: TRBV27; D gene: TRBD1; J gene: TRBJ1-2; CDR3 DNA: TGTGCCAGCACTTTTAACAGGGGGCTCTATGGCTACACCTTC; CDR3 protein: CASTFNRGLYGYTF
clone size: .; V gene: TRBV29-1; D gene: TRBD1; J gene: TRBJ1-1; CDR3 DNA: TGCAGCGTCAACAGGGGACTTGACACTGAAGCTTTCTTT; CDR3 protein: CSVNRGLDTEAFF
clone size: .; V gene: TRBV15; D gene: TRBD2; J gene: TRBJ2-5; CDR3 DNA: TGTGCCACCACGGAGGCGGGGGTCGGCCAAGAGACCCAGTACTTC; CDR3 protein: CATTEAGVGQETQYF
clone size: .; V gene: TRBV9; D gene: TRBD2; J gene: TRBJ2-5; CDR3 DNA: TGTGCCAGCAGCGTAGCAGCGGGGGGGACCAGGGAGACCCAGTACTTC; CDR3 protein: CASSVAAGGTRETQYF
clone size: .; V gene: TRBV9; D gene: .; J gene: TRBJ1-5; CDR3 DNA: TGTGCCAGCAGCGTAGATTATGTTAGCAATCAGCCCCAGCATTTT; CDR3 protein: CASSVDYVSNQPQHF
clone size: .; V gene: TRBV24-1; D gene: .; J gene: TRBJ1-2; CDR3 DNA: TGTGCCACCAGTGATTCGAGCGGGACAAGCTACTATGGCTACACCTTC; CDR3 protein: CATSDSSGTSYYGYTF
clone size: .; V gene: TRBV11-1; D gene: .; J gene: TRBJ1-2; CDR3 DNA: TGTGCCAGCAGCCCCAAGGGACGGCCTACCTATGGCTACACCTTC; CDR3 protein: CASSPKGRPTYGYTF
clone size: .; V gene: TRBV5-4; D gene: TRBD1; J gene: TRBJ2-5; CDR3 DNA: TGTGCCAGCAGCTCCCAGGACAGGCACGTGACCCAGTACTTC; CDR3 protein: CASSSQDRHVTQYF
clone size: .; V gene: TRBV24-1; D gene: TRBD2; J gene: TRBJ2-1; CDR3 DNA: TGTGCCACCAGTGATCGCCGGGGGAGGGCCATCAACAATGAGCAGTTCTTC; CDR3 protein: CATSDRRGRAINNEQFF
clone size: .; V gene: TRBV4-1; D gene: .; J gene: TRBJ2-1; CDR3 DNA: TGCGCCAGCAGCCGAACAGAGGGCTCCTACAATGAGCAGTTCTTC; CDR3 protein: CASSRTEGSYNEQFF
clone size: .; V gene: TRBV14; D gene: .; J gene: TRBJ2-1; CDR3 DNA: TGTGCCAGCAGCCAAGATCTCTGGAGCTGGGAGCAGTTCTTC; CDR3 protein: CASSQDLWSWEQFF
clone size: .; V gene: TRBV25-1; D gene: TRBD2; J gene: TRBJ2-7; CDR3 DNA: TGTGCCAGCAAACTAGCGGGAGGCGCGCAGTACTTC; CDR3 protein: CASKLAGGAQYF
clone size: .; V gene: TRBV3-1; D gene: TRBD2; J gene: TRBJ2-7; CDR3 DNA: TGTGCCAGCAGCCACCCATCTAGCGGGAGAAACCACGAGCAGTACTTC; CDR3 protein: CASSHPSSGRNHEQYF
clone size: .; V gene: TRBV7-6; D gene: .; J gene: TRBJ2-6; CDR3 DNA: TGTGCCAGCAGCCTAGTCGGGGGCTCACTCTCTGGGGCCAACGTCCTGACTTTC; CDR3 protein: CASSLVGGSLSGANVLTF
clone size: few; V gene: TRBV3-1; D gene: .; J gene: TRBJ1-2; CDR3 DNA: TGTGCCAGCAGTCAACAGGGCTATGGCTACACCTTC; CDR3 protein: CASSQQGYGYTF
clone size: .; V gene: TRBV29-1; D gene: .; J gene: TRBJ1-5; CDR3 DNA: TGCAGCGTTGCGGCGGGCAGGGGCAATCAGCCCCAGCATTTT; CDR3 protein: CSVAAGRGNQPQHF
clone size: once; V gene: TRBV29-1; D gene: .; J gene: TRBJ1-2; CDR3 DNA: TGCAGCGCTACCAAAAGGGGATATGGCTACACCTTC; CDR3 protein: CSATKRGYGYTF
clone size: .; V gene: TRBV28; D gene: .; J gene: TRBJ2-3; CDR3 DNA: TGTGCCAGCCTTCAGGAGGGGCCCACAGATACGCAGTATTTT; CDR3 protein: CASLQEGPTDTQYF
clone size: .; V gene: TRBV2; D gene: .; J gene: TRBJ2-7; CDR3 DNA: TGTGCCAGCAGTTTGGACGGAGACTACGAGCAGTACTTC; CDR3 protein: CASSLDGDYEQYF
clone size: .; V gene: TRBV15; D gene: TRBD1; J gene: TRBJ1-1; CDR3 DNA: TGTGCCACCAGCAGACGTGAACAGGGGAATGCTGAAGCTTTCTTT; CDR3 protein: CATSRREQGNAEAFF
clone size: .; V gene: TRBV27; D gene: TRBD1; J gene: TRBJ1-1; CDR3 DNA: TGTGCCAGCAGTCGTCTCCGGGACAGGGGCCGGAACACTGAAGCTTTCTTT; CDR3 protein: CASSRLRDRGRNTEAFF
clone size: .; V gene: TRBV24-1; D gene: TRBD2; J gene: TRBJ2-1; CDR3 DNA: TGTGCCACCAGTGACCCGGGAGGCGCCAATGAGCAGTTCTTC; CDR3 protein: CATSDPGGANEQFF
clone size: .; V gene: TRBV24-1; D gene: TRBD2; J gene: TRBJ2-1; CDR3 DNA: TGTGCCACCAGTGATCAATCTAGCGGGAGTATCCATGAGCAGTTCTTC; CDR3 protein: CATSDQSSGSIHEQFF
clone size: .; V gene: TRBV18; D gene: TRBD1; J gene: TRBJ1-1; CDR3 DNA: TGTGCCAGCTCCCGGGACAGGGGCGAAACTGAAGCTTTCTTT; CDR3 protein: CASSRDRGETEAFF
clone size: .; V gene: TRBV15; D gene: .; J gene: TRBJ2-7; CDR3 DNA: TGTGCCACCAGCAGAGATCTAGACGCAGACGAGCAGTACTTC; CDR3 protein: CATSRDLDADEQYF
clone size: .; V gene: TRBV29-1; D gene: .; J gene: TRBJ1-1; CDR3 DNA: TGCAGCGTGAGGTATACTGAAGCTTTCTTT; CDR3 protein: CSVRYTEAFF
clone size: .; V gene: TRBV11-3; D gene: .; J gene: TRBJ2-5; CDR3 DNA: TGTGCCAGCAGCTTAGTTGTGGGCCACGATAAAGAGACCCAGTACTTC; CDR3 protein: CASSLVVGHDKETQYF
clone size: .; V gene: TRBV20-1; D gene: .; J gene: TRBJ2-4; CDR3 DNA: TGCAGTGCTAGAGGACCGCAGGGTAGCAACATTCAGTACTTC; CDR3 protein: CSARGPQGSNIQYF
clone size: few; V gene: TRBV11-3; D gene: .; J gene: TRBJ2-1; CDR3 DNA: TGTGCCAGCAGCTCCCCCTACAATGAGCAGTTCTTC; CDR3 protein: CASSSPYNEQFF
clone size: .; V gene: TRBV14; D gene: .; J gene: TRBJ1-2; CDR3 DNA: TGTGCCAGCAGCCAAGATCTATATGGCTACACCTTC; CDR3 protein: CASSQDLYGYTF
clone size: once; V gene: TRBV5-1; D gene: .; J gene: TRBJ1-5; CDR3 DNA: TGCGCCAGCAGCTTGGACGGGGTTAACGATCAGCCCCAGCATTTT; CDR3 protein: CASSLDGVNDQPQHF
clone size: once; V gene: TRBV19; D gene: .; J gene: TRBJ1-5; CDR3 DNA: TGTGCCAGTAGTATCGTCTCAGCAGGTGATCAGCCCCAGCATTTT; CDR3 protein: CASSIVSAGDQPQHF
clone size: .; V gene: TRBV7-8; D gene: .; J gene: TRBJ2-3; CDR3 DNA: TGTGCCAGCAGCCCTACGGACCCAGATACGCAGTATTTT; CDR3 protein: CASSPTDPDTQYF
clone size: .; V gene: TRBV20-1; D gene: .; J gene: TRBJ2-3; CDR3 DNA: TGCAGTGCGTATCTTACTGGTTCAGATACGCAGTATTTT; CDR3 protein: CSAYLTGSDTQYF
clone size: .; V gene: TRBV19; D gene: .; J gene: TRBJ2-3; CDR3 DNA: TGTGCCAGTAGTGTTGGCGGAGGGGCGGATACGCAGTATTTT; CDR3 protein: CASSVGGGADTQYF
clone size: .; V gene: TRBV3-1; D gene: .; J gene: TRBJ1-1; CDR3 DNA: TGTGCCAGCAGCCAAGCTGTTCGGATCACTGAAGCTTTCTTT; CDR3 protein: CASSQAVRITEAFF
clone size: .; V gene: TRBV9; D gene: TRBD2; J gene: TRBJ2-5; CDR3 DNA: TGTGCCAGCAGCGTTAGTACCGGGACTAGCGGGCAAGAGACCCAGTACTTC; CDR3 protein: CASSVSTGTSGQETQYF
clone size: once; V gene: TRBV5-1; D gene: .; J gene: TRBJ2-7; CDR3 DNA: TGCGCCAGCAGCCGATTGCCTACAGGGAAAGGAGGTACCATCTCCTACGAGCAGTACTTC; CDR3 protein: CASSRLPTGKGGTISYEQYF
clone size: once; V gene: TRBV12-3/TRBV12-4; D gene: TRBD1; J gene: TRBJ2-5; CDR3 DNA: TGTGCCAGCAGCGCTACAGGGGGCAAAGAGACCCAGTACTTC; CDR3 protein: CASSATGGKETQYF
clone size: .; V gene: TRBV7-9; D gene: .; J gene: TRBJ1-6; CDR3 DNA: TGTGCCAGCAGACCATCGGGCCTCCACTATAATTCACCCCTCCACTTT; CDR3 protein: CASRPSGLHYNSPLHF
clone size: .; V gene: TRBV29-1; D gene: .; J gene: TRBJ2-5; CDR3 DNA: TGCAGCGTTGTAAGCAGGGGAGGAGAGACCCAGTACTTC; CDR3 protein: CSVVSRGGETQYF
clone size: .; V gene: TRBV12-3/TRBV12-4; D gene: .; J gene: TRBJ2-2; CDR3 DNA: TGTGCCAGCAGTTTCTTCAGTTCCACCGGGGAGCTGTTTTTT; CDR3 protein: CASSFFSSTGELFF
clone size: once; V gene: TRBV30; D gene: TRBD1; J gene: TRBJ2-5; CDR3 DNA: TGTGCCGGGACAGTCAGAGAGGAGACCCAGTACTTC; CDR3 protein: CAGTVREETQYF
clone size: .; V gene: TRBV20-1; D gene: .; J gene: TRBJ1-5; CDR3 DNA: TGCAGTGCTAGAGAGGCAGTCCATCAGCCCCAGCATTTT; CDR3 protein: CSAREAVHQPQHF
clone size: .; V gene: TRBV30; D gene: .; J gene: TRBJ1-4; CDR3 DNA: TGTGCCTGGGGATGGAGGGCTAATGAAAAACTGTTTTTT; CDR3 protein: CAWGWRANEKLFF
clone size: .; V gene: TRBV21-1; D gene: .; J gene: TRBJ2-2; CDR3 DNA: TGTGCCAGCAGCAAAGAGTGTACTAGCGGGCCGAACACCGGGGAGCTGTTTTTT; CDR3 protein: CASSKECTSGPNTGELFF
clone size: .; V gene: TRBV20-1; D gene: TRBD1; J gene: TRBJ2-7; CDR3 DNA: TGCAGTGTCCAACCGGGACAGACCTACGAGCAGTACTTC; CDR3 protein: CSVQPGQTYEQYF
clone size: .; V gene: TRBV11-2; D gene: .; J gene: TRBJ2-7; CDR3 DNA: TGTGCCAGCAGCTTAGTCGCGGGCCGGAGCTCCTACGAGCAGTACTTC; CDR3 protein: CASSLVAGRSSYEQYF
clone size: .; V gene: TRBV14; D gene: .; J gene: TRBJ1-2; CDR3 DNA: TGTGCCAGCAGCGCCCAACCGGGATCCCTGCAGGGCTACACCTTC; CDR3 protein: CASSAQPGSLQGYTF
clone size: .; V gene: TRBV10-3; D gene: .; J gene: TRBJ2-7; CDR3 DNA: TGTGCCATCAGTGAGTTAAGGGGGTTGCCCCCCGAGCAGTACTTC; CDR3 protein: CAISELRGLPPEQYF
clone size: .; V gene: TRBV12-3/TRBV12-4; D gene: .; J gene: TRBJ2-7; CDR3 DNA: TGTGCCAGCACCAGTCCGCTATACTTCTACGAGCAGTACTTC; CDR3 protein: CASTSPLYFYEQYF
clone size: .; V gene: TRBV3-1; D gene: .; J gene: TRBJ2-7; CDR3 DNA: TGTGCCAGCAGCCTTTCGTACAAGACCAACTACGAGCAGTACTTC; CDR3 protein: CASSLSYKTNYEQYF
clone size: .; V gene: TRBV5-6; D gene: .; J gene: TRBJ2-1; CDR3 DNA: TGTGCCAGCAGTCTCCTGGGGACGGATAGCTCCTACAATGAGCAGTTCTTC; CDR3 protein: CASSLLGTDSSYNEQFF
clone size: .; V gene: TRBV5-4; D gene: TRBD2; J gene: TRBJ2-1; CDR3 DNA: TGTGCCAGCAGCTCGGGACTAGCGGCTCGCGAGCAGTTCTTC; CDR3 protein: CASSSGLAAREQFF
clone size: .; V gene: TRBV7-9; D gene: TRBD2; J gene: TRBJ2-1; CDR3 DNA: TGTGCCAGCACCCGTAAGGGCGGGAGCTCCTACAATGAGCAGTTCTTC; CDR3 protein: CASTRKGGSSYNEQFF
clone size: .; V gene: TRBV20-1; D gene: .; J gene: TRBJ1-3; CDR3 DNA: TGCAGTGCTACCGACCCCAGGCTCTCTGGAAACACCATATATTTT; CDR3 protein: CSATDPRLSGNTIYF
clone size: .; V gene: TRBV2; D gene: .; J gene: TRBJ2-3; CDR3 DNA: TGTGCCAGCAGGGGGAGATCTAGCACAGATACGCAGTATTTT; CDR3 protein: CASRGRSSTDTQYF